These 18 T cell receptor beta chains came from one sample sequenced in a study of blood T cell repertoires in COVID-19. Generated by immunoSEQ multiplex PCR, the TCRdb table keeps only in-frame clones and is missing some. In the table there are under 100,000 clones, around 85% of which are singletons. The sample was peripheral blood. The receptors shown here come from a young man with acute or convalescent COVID-19.

The chain has TRBV13 and TRBJ2-7; D possibly corresponds to TRBD1 (6 bases). CDR3 length equals 14 residues. The V end lost 3 bases, the J end lost 4 bases, and 13 bases lay between the germline ends. CDR1 PRHDT and CDR2 FYEKMQ come from the germline V gene (reference sequence). CDR3 coding DNA: TGTGCCAGCAGCTTCGGACAGATTGCGTACGAGCAGTACTTC. Protein product: CASSFGQIAYEQYF. The full variable domain, with the rest looked up from reference TRBV13 and TRBJ2-7, is AAGVIQSPRHLIKEKRETATLKCYPIPRHDTVYWYQQGPGQDPQFLISFYEKMQSDKGSIPDRFSAQQFSDYHSELNMSSLELGDSALYFCASSFGQIAYEQYFGPGTRLTVT.

V usage is TRBV6-2 or TRBV6-3 and J usage is TRBJ2-2, with 11 bases matching TRBD2. Germline CDR1 reads MNHEY; CDR2 reads SVGEGT. This CDR3 spans 17 amino acids. Trimming at V came to 2 bases and at J to 1 base, leaving 3 bases not matched to a gene. The CDR3 sequence is CASSYTLAGGNTGELFF. Here the CDR3 DNA reads TGTGCCAGCAGTTACACCCTAGCGGGAGGGAACACCGGGGAGCTGTTTTTT.

CDR3 coding DNA: TGTGCCACCAGCAGGCAGGGGACTAGCGGGAGCGATGAGCAGTTCTTC. Its protein product is CATSRQGTSGSDEQFF. The rearrangement uses TRBV15 and TRBJ2-1, with 14 bases aligning to TRBD2. CDR1 is LNHNV and CDR2 is YYDKDF in the germline V gene (reference sequence). With V trimmed by 3 bases and J by 8 bases, 6 bases remained unmatched. This CDR3 is built from 16 residues.

The rearrangement uses TRBV6-1 and TRBJ2-7; tentative D call: TRBD2 (6 bases). This CDR3 is built from 14 residues. V was clipped by 2 bases and J by 4 bases, with 12 bases between them. Germline V lookup: CDR1 MNHNS, CDR2 SASEGT. The CDR3 protein is CASSESAGRYEQYF. CDR3 sequence (DNA): TGTGCCAGCAGTGAAAGCGCGGGGAGATACGAGCAGTACTTC.

The V gene is TRBV2, the J gene TRBJ2-1, with 12 positions matching TRBD1. J was trimmed by 0 bases and V by 4 bases; bases with no gene match: 1. The CDR3 runs to 16 residues. Germline CDR1 is SNHLY and CDR2 is FYNNEI. CDR3 region: CASSVGQGASYNEQFF. In DNA form, the CDR3 reads TGTGCCAGCAGTGTGGGACAGGGGGCCTCCTACAATGAGCAGTTCTTC.

J is TRBJ2-6 and V is TRBV4-1; TRBD2 matches 7 bases. Germline CDR1 reads MGHRA; CDR2 reads YSYEKL. Trimming took 3 bases from V and 1 from J; bases not matched to a gene: 3. This CDR3 region has 16 residues. For the CDR3, the DNA is TGCGCCAGCAGCCAGGCGGGAGTGTCTGGGGCCAACGTCCTGACTTTC. It codes for CASSQAGVSGANVLTF.

This clone was recorded a few times. The rearrangement uses TRBV10-2 and TRBJ2-1; 9 nucleotides align to TRBD2. The germline CDR1 and CDR2 sequences are WSHSY and SAAADI. There are 14 residues in the CDR3. The V gene end was trimmed by 8 bases and the J gene end by 7 bases; junction bases not matched to a gene: 9. The CDR3 spells CASSWTSASNEQFF. The CDR3 DNA follows: TGCGCCAGCTCCTGGACTAGCGCTAGTAATGAGCAGTTCTTC.

Only a few counts were recorded for this clone. The chain employs TRBV9 and TRBJ2-3; D is unresolved. The germline V gene encodes CDR1 SGDLS and CDR2 YYNGEE. With 5 bases removed from V and 2 bases from J, the gap between germline ends came to 6 bases. This CDR3 has 12 residues. CDR3 DNA sequence: TGTGCCAGCAGTCTCTACACAGATACGCAGTATTTT. It yields the protein CASSLYTDTQYF.

The rearrangement links TRBV21-1 to TRBJ1-2; the DNA was not compared with TRBD1, the D call given in the table. TRBV21-1 is labeled a pseudogene. The CDR3 contains 13 residues. Here the CDR3 reads CVIEGGRGDGYTF. The CDR3, as DNA: TGTGTCATAGAAGGGGGTCGGGGTGATGGCTACACCTTC.

This chain links TRBV9 with TRBJ1-2, with TRBD1 as a possible D gene (5 bases). V dropped 3 bases and J dropped 1 base, with 10 bases sitting between them. Germline V CDR1 and CDR2: SGDLS, YYNGEE. This CDR3 is built from 14 residues. The CDR3: CASSGQWSNYGYTF. The CDR3 DNA reads as TGTGCCAGCAGCGGACAGTGGAGTAACTATGGCTACACCTTC.

V is TRBV7-2 and J is TRBJ2-1, with 11 nucleotides matching TRBD2. The CDR3 spans 17 residues. Germline CDR1 reads SGHTA; CDR2 reads FQGNSA. V dropped 5 bases and J dropped 0; count of bases not matched to a gene: 6. CDR3 sequence (DNA): TGTGCCAGCAGCCTCGGGACTAGCGGAAGCTCCTACAATGAGCAGTTCTTC. As protein: CASSLGTSGSSYNEQFF. Filled out from reference TRBV7-2 and TRBJ2-1, the complete variable domain reads GAGVSQSPSNKVTEKGKDVELRCDPISGHTALYWYRQSLGQGLEFLIYFQGNSAPDKSGLPSDRFSAERTGGSVSTLTIQRTQQEDSAVYLCASSLGTSGSSYNEQFFGPGTRLTVL.

CDR3 sequence reads: CASAKGQGLNEKLFF. In DNA form, the CDR3 reads TGTGCCAGCGCTAAGGGACAGGGCCTAAATGAAAAACTGTTTTTT. This chain connects TRBV11-2 to TRBJ1-4; 9 bases are shared with TRBD1. Trimming removed 8 bases from V and 5 bases from J; junction bases left unmatched: 9. The V gene's germline CDR1 is SGHAT and CDR2 FQNNGV. CDR3 size: 15 residues. Supplemented by reference TRBV11-2 and TRBJ1-4, the full variable domain reads EAGVAQSPRYKIIEKRQSVAFWCNPISGHATLYWYQQILGQGPKLLIQFQNNGVVDDSQLPKDRFSAERLKGVDSTLKIQPAKLEDSAVYLCASAKGQGLNEKLFFGSGTQLSVL.

The rearrangement links TRBV3-1 (or the pseudogene TRBV3-2) to TRBJ2-4, with 8 bases matching TRBD2. The trim removed 7 bases at V and 8 bases at J, leaving 7 bases unmatched. The germline V gene has CDR1 LGHDT and CDR2 YNNKEL (reference sequence). This CDR3 has 13 residues. As DNA, the CDR3 is TGTGCCAGCAAAATTAGCGGGATAGACATTCAGTACTTC. Amino acids: CASKISGIDIQYF.

The chain joins TRBV3-1 (or the pseudogene TRBV3-2) to TRBJ2-1, with 10 bases aligning to TRBD2. With V trimmed by 0 bases and J by 6 bases, 8 bases remained unmatched. Germline V gives CDR1 LGHDT, CDR2 YNNKEL (reference sequence). The CDR3 spans 17 residues. CDR3 bases: TGTGCCAGCAGCCAAGACCCTAGCGGGAGAAGGCCCAATGAGCAGTTCTTC. Protein: CASSQDPSGRRPNEQFF.

The sample holds one count of this clone. The rearrangement uses TRBV3-1 (or the pseudogene TRBV3-2) and TRBJ2-5; 10 bases agree with TRBD1. The trim removed 2 bases at V and 4 bases at J, leaving 1 base unmatched. Germline CDR1 and CDR2: LGHDT and YNNKEL (reference sequence). CDR3 length: 14 amino acids. Here the CDR3 DNA reads TGTGCCAGCAGCCAACGGACAGGGGGAGAGACCCAGTACTTC. Translated, it gives CASSQRTGGETQYF.

The J gene is TRBJ2-3, the V gene TRBV7-9; 10 positions match TRBD2. The CDR3 spans 16 residues. V lost 2 bases and J lost 4; bases outside the gene matches: 6. From germline, CDR1 is SEHNR and CDR2 FQNEAQ (reference sequence). The CDR3 DNA follows: TGTGCCAGCAGCTTATCGGTTAGCGGGGGGCCAGATACGCAGTATTTT. This codes for CASSLSVSGGPDTQYF. Filled out from reference TRBV7-9 and TRBJ2-3, the complete variable domain reads DTGVSQNPRHKITKRGQNVTFRCDPISEHNRLYWYRQTLGQGPEFLTYFQNEAQLEKSRLLSDRFSAERPKGSFSTLEIQRTEQGDSAMYLCASSLSVSGGPDTQYFGPGTRLTVL.

The rearrangement uses TRBV11-2 and TRBJ2-7, with 8 bases lining up with TRBD1. Germline V gene sequence: CDR1 SGHAT, CDR2 FQNNGV. V lost 5 bases to trimming and J lost 2 bases; unmatched junction nucleotides: 14. The CDR3 covers 17 residues. Written as DNA, the CDR3 is TGTGCCAGCAGCCGAATCAATCCCGGGACAGGTCCCTACGAGCAGTACTTC. Its protein product is CASSRINPGTGPYEQYF.

The chain recombines TRBV5-4 with TRBJ2-5; 11 bases agree with TRBD2. The CDR3 consists of 15 residues. J lost 4 bases, V lost 3 bases, and 5 bases had no gene match. Germline values: CDR1 SGHNT, CDR2 YYREEE (reference sequence). The CDR3 DNA follows: TGTGCCAGCAGCTCGCCACTAGCGGGAGTAGAGACCCAGTACTTC. This sequence encodes CASSSPLAGVETQYF.